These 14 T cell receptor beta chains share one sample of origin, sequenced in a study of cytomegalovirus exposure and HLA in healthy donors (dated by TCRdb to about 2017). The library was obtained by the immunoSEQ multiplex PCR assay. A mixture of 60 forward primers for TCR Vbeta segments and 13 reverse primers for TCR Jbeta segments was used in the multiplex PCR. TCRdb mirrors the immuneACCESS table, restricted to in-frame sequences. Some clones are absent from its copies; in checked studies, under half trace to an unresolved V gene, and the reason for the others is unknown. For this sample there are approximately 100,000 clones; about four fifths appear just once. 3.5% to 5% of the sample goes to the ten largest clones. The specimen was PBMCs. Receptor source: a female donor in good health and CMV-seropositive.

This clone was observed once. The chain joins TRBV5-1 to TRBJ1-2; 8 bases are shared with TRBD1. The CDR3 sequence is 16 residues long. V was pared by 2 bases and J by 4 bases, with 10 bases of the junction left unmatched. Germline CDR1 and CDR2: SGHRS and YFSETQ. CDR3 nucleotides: TGCGCCAGCAGCTTAACTCCGGACAGGGCTACCTATGGCTACACCTTC. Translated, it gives CASSLTPDRATYGYTF.

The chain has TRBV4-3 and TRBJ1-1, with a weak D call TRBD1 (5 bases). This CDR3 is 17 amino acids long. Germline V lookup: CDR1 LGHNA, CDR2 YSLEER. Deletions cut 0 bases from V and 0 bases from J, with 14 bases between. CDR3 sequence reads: CASSQEGGLSMNTEAFF. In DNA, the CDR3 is TGCGCCAGCAGCCAAGAGGGGGGACTGAGCATGAACACTGAAGCTTTCTTT.

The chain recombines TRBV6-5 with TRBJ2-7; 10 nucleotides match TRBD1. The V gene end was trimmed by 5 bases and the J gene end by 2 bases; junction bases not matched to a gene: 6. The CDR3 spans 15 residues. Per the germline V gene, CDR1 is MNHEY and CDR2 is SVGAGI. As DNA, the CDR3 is TGTGCCAGCAGTAAACCGGGACAGGGGACCTACGAGCAGTACTTC. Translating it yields CASSKPGQGTYEQYF.

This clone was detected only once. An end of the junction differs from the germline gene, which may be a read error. CDR3 residues: CASSTQTASSGANGLTF. CDR3 DNA sequence: TGTGCCAGCAGCACACAGACAGCCAGCTCTGGGGCCAACGGCCTGACTTTC. The J gene is TRBJ2-6, the V gene TRBV7-9; maybe TRBD1 (5 bases). The CDR3 runs to 17 residues. Germline CDR1 SEHNR, CDR2 FQNEAQ (reference sequence).

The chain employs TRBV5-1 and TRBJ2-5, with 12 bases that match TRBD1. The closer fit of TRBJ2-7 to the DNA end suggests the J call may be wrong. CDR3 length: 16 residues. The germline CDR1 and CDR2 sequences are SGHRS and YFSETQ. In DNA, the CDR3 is TGCGCCAGCAGCTTCTCCGGGACAGGGGGCTTCCACGAGCAGTACTTC. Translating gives CASSFSGTGGFHEQYF.

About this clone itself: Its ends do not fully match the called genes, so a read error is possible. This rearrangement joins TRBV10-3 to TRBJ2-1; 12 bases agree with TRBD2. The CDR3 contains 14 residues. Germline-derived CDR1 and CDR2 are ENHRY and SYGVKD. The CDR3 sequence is CAISVSETSGSQLF. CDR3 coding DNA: TGTGCCATCAGTGTATCCGAGACTAGCGGGAGTCAACTCTTC.

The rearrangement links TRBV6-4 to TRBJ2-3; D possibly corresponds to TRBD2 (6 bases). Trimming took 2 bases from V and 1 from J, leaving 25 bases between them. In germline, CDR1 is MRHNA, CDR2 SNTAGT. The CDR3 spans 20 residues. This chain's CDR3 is CASSDPLWRGGVLGTDTQYF. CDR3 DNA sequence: TGTGCCAGCAGTGACCCCCTCTGGCGGGGCGGCGTATTAGGCACAGATACGCAGTATTTT.

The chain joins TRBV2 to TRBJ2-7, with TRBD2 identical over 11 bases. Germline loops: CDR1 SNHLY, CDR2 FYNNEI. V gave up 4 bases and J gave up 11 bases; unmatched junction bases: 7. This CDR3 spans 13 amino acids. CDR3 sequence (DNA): TGTGCCAGCAGTGTACCGCCGACTAGCGGGGAGTACTTC. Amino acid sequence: CASSVPPTSGEYF.

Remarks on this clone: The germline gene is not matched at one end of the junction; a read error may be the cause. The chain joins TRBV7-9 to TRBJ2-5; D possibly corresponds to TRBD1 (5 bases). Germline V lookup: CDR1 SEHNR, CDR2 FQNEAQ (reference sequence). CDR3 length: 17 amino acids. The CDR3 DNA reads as TGTTCCAGCAGCTTAGGGCAGGGAATGCCGCCAGGAGAGACCCAGTACTTC. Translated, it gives CSSSLGQGMPPGETQYF.

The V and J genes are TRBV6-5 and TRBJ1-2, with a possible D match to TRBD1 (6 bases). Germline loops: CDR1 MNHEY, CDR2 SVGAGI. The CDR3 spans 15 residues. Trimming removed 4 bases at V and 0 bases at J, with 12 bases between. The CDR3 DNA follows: TGTGCCAGCAGTTCCCAGGGGAAGACTAACTATGGCTACACCTTC. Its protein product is CASSSQGKTNYGYTF.

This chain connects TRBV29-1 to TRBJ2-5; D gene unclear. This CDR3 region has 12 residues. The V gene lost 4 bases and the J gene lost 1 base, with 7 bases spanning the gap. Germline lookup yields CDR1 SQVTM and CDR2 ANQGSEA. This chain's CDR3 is CSVARLQETQYF. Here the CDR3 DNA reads TGCAGCGTTGCCAGGCTCCAAGAGACCCAGTACTTC.

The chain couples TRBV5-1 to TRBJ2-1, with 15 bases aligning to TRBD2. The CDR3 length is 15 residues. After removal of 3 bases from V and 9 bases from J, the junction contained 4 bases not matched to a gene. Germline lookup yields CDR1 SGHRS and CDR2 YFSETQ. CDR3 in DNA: TGCGCCAGCAGCTGGACTAGCGGGAGGGCAGGTGAGCAGTTCTTC. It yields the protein CASSWTSGRAGEQFF.

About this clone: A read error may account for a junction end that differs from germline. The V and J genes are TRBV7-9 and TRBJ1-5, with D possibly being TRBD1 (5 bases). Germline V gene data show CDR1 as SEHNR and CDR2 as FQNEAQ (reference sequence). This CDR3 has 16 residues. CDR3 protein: CSSSSLGEGSNQPQHF. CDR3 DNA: TGTTCCAGCAGCTCACTTGGGGAGGGGAGCAATCAGCCCCAGCATTTT.

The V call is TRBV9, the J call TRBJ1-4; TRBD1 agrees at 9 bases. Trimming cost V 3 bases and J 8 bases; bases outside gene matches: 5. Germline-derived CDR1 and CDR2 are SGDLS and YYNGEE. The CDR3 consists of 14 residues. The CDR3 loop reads CASSADRGFEKLFF. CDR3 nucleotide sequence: TGTGCCAGCAGCGCGGACAGGGGTTTCGAAAAACTGTTTTTT.